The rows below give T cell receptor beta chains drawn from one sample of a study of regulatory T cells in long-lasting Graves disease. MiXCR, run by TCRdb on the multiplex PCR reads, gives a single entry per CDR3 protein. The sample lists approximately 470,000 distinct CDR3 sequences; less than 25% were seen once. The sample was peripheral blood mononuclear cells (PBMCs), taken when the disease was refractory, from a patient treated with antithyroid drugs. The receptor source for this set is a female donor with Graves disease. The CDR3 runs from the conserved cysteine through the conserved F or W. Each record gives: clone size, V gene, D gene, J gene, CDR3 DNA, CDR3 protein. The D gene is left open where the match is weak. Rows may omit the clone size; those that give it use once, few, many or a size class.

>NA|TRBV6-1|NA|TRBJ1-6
TGTGCCAGCAGTGACAGGGCCAACTATAATTCACCCCTCCACTTT
CASSDRANYNSPLHF
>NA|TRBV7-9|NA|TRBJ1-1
TGTGCCAGCAGCCTCGGACAGTTTGAAGCTTTCTTT
CASSLGQFEAFF
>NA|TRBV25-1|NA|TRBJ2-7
TGTGCCAGCATAGCAGGGGAATACGACTACGAGCAGTACTTC
CASIAGEYDYEQYF
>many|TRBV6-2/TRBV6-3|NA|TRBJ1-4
TGTGCCAGCAGTTACCCTCAGCTGGGACTCGACCTATCGACTAATGAAAAACTGTTTTTT
CASSYPQLGLDLSTNEKLFF
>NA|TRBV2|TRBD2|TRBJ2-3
TGTGCCGCCGGAGAAGAAGTTCGACTAGCTACAGATACGCAGTATTTT
CAAGEEVRLATDTQYF
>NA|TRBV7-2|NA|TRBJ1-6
TGTGCCAGCAGCTGGGACACTAATTCACCCCTCCACTTT
CASSWDTNSPLHF
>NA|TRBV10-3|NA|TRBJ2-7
TGTGCCATCAGTGATCCCGCCCGAGGAACTGATTCCTACGAGCAGTACTTC
CAISDPARGTDSYEQYF
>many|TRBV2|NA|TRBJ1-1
TGTGCCAGCAGTGAAGAGGTGTTGAACACTGAAGCTTTCTTT
CASSEEVLNTEAFF
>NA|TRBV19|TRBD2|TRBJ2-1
TGTGCCAGTAGTGCCACTAGCGGGATATACAATGAGCAGTTCTTC
CASSATSGIYNEQFF
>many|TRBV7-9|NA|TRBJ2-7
TGTGCCAGCAGCGTAAGTCCCTACGAGCAGTACTTC
CASSVSPYEQYF
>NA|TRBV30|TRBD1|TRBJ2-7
TGTGCCTGGAGACACCGACAGGGCTTTTCCTACGAGCAGTACTTC
CAWRHRQGFSYEQYF
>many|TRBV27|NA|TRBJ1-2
TGTGCCAGCAGGAGGGGTTTATATGGCTACACCTTC
CASRRGLYGYTF
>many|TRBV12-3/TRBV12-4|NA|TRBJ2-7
TGTGCCAGCAGACCCGGGACGAGCTCCTACGAGCAGTACTTC
CASRPGTSSYEQYF
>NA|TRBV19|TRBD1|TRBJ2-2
TGTGCCAGTAGCATAAAAGGGGGCGCCGGGGAGCTGTTTTTT
CASSIKGGAGELFF
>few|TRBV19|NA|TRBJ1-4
TGTGCCAGTAGTCTCCGAACTAATGAAAAACTGTTTTTT
CASSLRTNEKLFF
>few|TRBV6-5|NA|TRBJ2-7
TGTGCCAGCAGTTACGTGGGAAACTACGAGCAGTACTTC
CASSYVGNYEQYF
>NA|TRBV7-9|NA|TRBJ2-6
TGTGCCAGCAGCTTAGGGGAACGCCCTTCTGGGGCCAACGTCCTGACTTTC
CASSLGERPSGANVLTF
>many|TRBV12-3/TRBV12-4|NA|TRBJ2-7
TGTGCCAGCAGTTGGGGAGGTACGTCGTACGAGCAGTACTTC
CASSWGGTSYEQYF
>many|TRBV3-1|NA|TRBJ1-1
TGTGCCAGCACCCCTGCGGCAGGACCGAACACTGAAGCTTTCTTT
CASTPAAGPNTEAFF
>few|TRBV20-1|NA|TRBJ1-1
TGCAGGACCCCGGGACGGCAGAACACTGAAGCTTTCTTT
CRTPGRQNTEAFF
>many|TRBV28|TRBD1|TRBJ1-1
TGTGCCAGCAGCAACAGACCGGGACAGACGGTGAACACTGAAGCTTTCTTT
CASSNRPGQTVNTEAFF
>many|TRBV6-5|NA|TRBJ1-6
TGTGCCAGCAGTTACGGGGTTAATTCACCCCTCCACTTT
CASSYGVNSPLHF
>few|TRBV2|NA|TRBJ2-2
TGTGCCACCAGGGGCGTTCTTCCGGCCGGGGAGCTGTTTTTT
CATRGVLPAGELFF
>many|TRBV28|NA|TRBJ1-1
TGTGCCAGCAGTTTATCGCGGGGCACTGAAGCTTTCTTT
CASSLSRGTEAFF
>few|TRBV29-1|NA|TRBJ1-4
TGCAGCGTGCATTACGAAAAACTGTTTTTT
CSVHYEKLFF
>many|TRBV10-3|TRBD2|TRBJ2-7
TGTGCCATCGGGTCAGCGGGGGAGTACGAGCAGTACTTC
CAIGSAGEYEQYF
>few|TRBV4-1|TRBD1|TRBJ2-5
TGCGCCAGCAGCCGAGTCCTACAGGGGGGTGGTGAGACCCAGTACTTC
CASSRVLQGGGETQYF
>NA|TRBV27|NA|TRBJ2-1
TGTGCCAGCAGTTATGGGGCGGCCAGGGGGCAGTTCTTC
CASSYGAARGQFF
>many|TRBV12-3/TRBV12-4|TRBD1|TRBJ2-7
TGTGCCAGCAGTTACCTGGGACAGGGGGGTAGCGAGCAGTACTTC
CASSYLGQGGSEQYF
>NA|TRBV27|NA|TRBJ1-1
TGTGCCAGCAGTTCGGGTTCCGCTGAAGCTTTCTTT
CASSSGSAEAFF
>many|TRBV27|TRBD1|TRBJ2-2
TGTGCCAGCACCCCGAGACAGGGCGTTGGGTTAGGAACCGGGGAGCTGTTTTTT
CASTPRQGVGLGTGELFF
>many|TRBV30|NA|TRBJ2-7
TGTGCCTGGACGGACCAGAGCTCCTACGAGCAGTACTTC
CAWTDQSSYEQYF
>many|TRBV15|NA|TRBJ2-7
TGTGCCACCAGCAGAGTAGGGGGTAGGGAGCAGTACTTC
CATSRVGGREQYF
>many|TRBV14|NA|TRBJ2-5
TGTGCCAGCAGCCACGACAGGAGGAAAGAGACCCAGTACTTC
CASSHDRRKETQYF
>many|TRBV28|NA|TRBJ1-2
TGTGCCAGCAGTACCCGTACGACAGGACTTTATGGCTACACCTTC
CASSTRTTGLYGYTF
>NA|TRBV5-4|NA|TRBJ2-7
TGTGCCAGCAGCCCTAGGAGCCGGGGCGAGCAGTACTTC
CASSPRSRGEQYF
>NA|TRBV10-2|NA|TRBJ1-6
TGCGCCAGCAGTGAGACTCGGACTGGAAATTCACCCCTCCACTTT
CASSETRTGNSPLHF
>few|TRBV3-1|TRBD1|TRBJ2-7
TGTGCCAGCAGCCAAGGGACAGGGAACCTCTACGAGCAGTACTTC
CASSQGTGNLYEQYF
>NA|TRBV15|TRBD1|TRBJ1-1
TGTGCCACCAGCAGCGACAGGGAAACTGAAGCTTCCTTT
CATSSDRETEASF
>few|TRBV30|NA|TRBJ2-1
TGTGCCTGGAGTGTGGCTAGTGCCTCCTACAATGAGCAGTTCTTC
CAWSVASASYNEQFF
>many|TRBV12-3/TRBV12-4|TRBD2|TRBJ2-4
TGTGCCAGCAGTGGCCGGACTAGCGGGGACCTGGCCAAAAACATTCAGTACTTC
CASSGRTSGDLAKNIQYF
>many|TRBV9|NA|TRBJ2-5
TGTGCCAGCAGCGTCGTAGGAAGACCGGGCCCTAGCGCTCAAGAGACCCAGTACTTC
CASSVVGRPGPSAQETQYF
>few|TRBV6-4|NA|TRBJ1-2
TGTGCCAGCAGTGAAGTTCATTCTTTCCGGGGGTCGGGCTACACCTTC
CASSEVHSFRGSGYTF
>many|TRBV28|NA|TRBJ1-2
TGTGCCAGCAGCACCCCGGTTTCCGGCTACACCTTC
CASSTPVSGYTF
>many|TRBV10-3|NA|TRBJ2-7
TGTGCCATCAGGACCTCGACCTACGAGCAGTACTTC
CAIRTSTYEQYF
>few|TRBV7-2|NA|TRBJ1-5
TGTGCCAGCAGCTTCTTTGATAGCAATCAGCCCCAGCATTTT
CASSFFDSNQPQHF
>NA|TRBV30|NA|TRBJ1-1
TGTGCCTGGAGTGTAGTACAGTTGAACACTGAAGCTTTCTTT
CAWSVVQLNTEAFF
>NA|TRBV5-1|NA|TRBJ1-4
TGCGCCAGCAGCCCGGGGGACAAGGCAACTAATGAAAAACTGTTTTTT
CASSPGDKATNEKLFF
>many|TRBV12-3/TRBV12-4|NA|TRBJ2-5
TGTGCCAGCGTTAAAGGAGGGGGCGGGAAGACCCAGTACTTC
CASVKGGGGKTQYF
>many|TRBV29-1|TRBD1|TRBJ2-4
TGCAGCGTTGGCAGGGGGCTTGGTGGAAACATTCAGTACTTC
CSVGRGLGGNIQYF
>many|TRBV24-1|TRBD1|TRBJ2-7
TGTGCCACCAGTGATTCCGGGACAGGTCTCTACGAGCAGTACTTC
CATSDSGTGLYEQYF
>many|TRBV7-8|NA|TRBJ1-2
TGTGCCAGCAGCGGGGGGGCTGTGGACTATGGCTACACCTTC
CASSGGAVDYGYTF
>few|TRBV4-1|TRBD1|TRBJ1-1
TGCGCCAGCAGCCAAGGTGGACAGGGGAACACTGAAGCTTTCTTT
CASSQGGQGNTEAFF